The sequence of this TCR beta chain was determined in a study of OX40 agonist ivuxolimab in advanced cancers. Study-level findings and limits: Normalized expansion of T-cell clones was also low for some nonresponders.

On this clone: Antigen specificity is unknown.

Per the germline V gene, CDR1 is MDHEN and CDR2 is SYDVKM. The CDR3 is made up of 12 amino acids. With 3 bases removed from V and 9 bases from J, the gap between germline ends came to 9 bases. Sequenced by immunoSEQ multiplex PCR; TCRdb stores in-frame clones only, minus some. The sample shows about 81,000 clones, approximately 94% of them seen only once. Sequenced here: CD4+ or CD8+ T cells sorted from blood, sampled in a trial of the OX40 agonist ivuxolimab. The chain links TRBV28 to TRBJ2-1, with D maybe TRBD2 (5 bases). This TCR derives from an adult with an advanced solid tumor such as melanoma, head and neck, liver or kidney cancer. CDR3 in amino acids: CASSLGAGEQFF. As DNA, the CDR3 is TGTGCCAGCAGTTTGGGTGCGGGTGAGCAGTTCTTC.